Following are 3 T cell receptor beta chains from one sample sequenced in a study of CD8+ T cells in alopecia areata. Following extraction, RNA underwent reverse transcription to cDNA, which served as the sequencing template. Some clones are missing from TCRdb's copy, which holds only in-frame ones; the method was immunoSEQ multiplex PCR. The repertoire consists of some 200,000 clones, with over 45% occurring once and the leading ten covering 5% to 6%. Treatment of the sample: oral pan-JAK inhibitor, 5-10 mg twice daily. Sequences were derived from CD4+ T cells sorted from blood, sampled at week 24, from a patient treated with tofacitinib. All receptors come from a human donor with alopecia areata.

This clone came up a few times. The CDR3 protein is CASRRTGGAETQYF. In DNA form, the CDR3 reads TGTGCCAGCAGAAGGACAGGGGGCGCGGAGACCCAGTACTTC. The rearrangement links TRBV6-1 to TRBJ2-5, with 11 bases that match TRBD1. CDR1 and CDR2 (germline): MNHNS, SASEGT. CDR3 length: 14 amino acids. J lost 5 bases, V lost 6 bases, and 5 bases had no gene match.

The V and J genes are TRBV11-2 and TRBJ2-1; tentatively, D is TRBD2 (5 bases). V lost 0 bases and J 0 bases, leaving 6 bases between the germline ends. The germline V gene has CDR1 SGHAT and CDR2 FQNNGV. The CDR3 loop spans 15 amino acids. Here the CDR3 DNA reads TGTGCCAGCAGCTTAGAGGCGGGCTCCTACAATGAGCAGTTCTTC. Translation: CASSLEAGSYNEQFF.

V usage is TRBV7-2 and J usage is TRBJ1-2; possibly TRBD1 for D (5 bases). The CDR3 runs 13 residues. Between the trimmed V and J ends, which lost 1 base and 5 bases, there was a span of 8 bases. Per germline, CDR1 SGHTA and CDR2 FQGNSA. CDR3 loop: CASSLGGRYGYTF. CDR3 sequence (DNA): TGTGCCAGCAGCTTAGGGGGACGGTATGGCTACACCTTC.